This T cell receptor (beta chain) was recovered during a study of blood T cell repertoires in COVID-19. The CDR3 is 18 amino acids. The V gene's germline CDR1 is LGHDT and CDR2 YNNKEL (reference sequence). Trimming shortened V by 1 base and J by 0 bases, and 16 bases separated the two germline ends. Clones were read by immunoSEQ multiplex PCR, and TCRdb kept only the in-frame ones, dropping some. The top ten clones hold 8.3% of a sample with over 400,000 clones, less than 90% of them seen once. This chain joins TRBV3-1 (or the pseudogene TRBV3-2) and TRBJ1-3; D possibly corresponds to TRBD1 (5 bases). This TCR came from a woman aged 55 to 70 who had recovered from COVID-19. Sequenced sample: PBMCs or T cells enriched from blood (not recorded which). The CDR3 reads CASSQGAMGLGSGNTIYF. As DNA, the CDR3 is TGTGCCAGCAGCCAAGGAGCGATGGGGCTCGGCTCTGGAAACACCATATATTTT.